The 32 T cell receptor beta chains below were found in one sample sequenced in a study of regulatory T cells in long-lasting Graves disease (dated by TCRdb to the early 2020s). Library preparation used multiplex PCR. Sequencing relied on an Illumina HiSeq 4000. TCR beta libraries were built with iRepertoire HTBI primers and Arm-PCR amplification of CDR3 regions. TCRdb itself trimmed the public reads at Q25 with fastp, ran MiXCR and retained productive beta chains. Entries are consolidated by CDR3 protein sequence, retaining the most common genes and DNA. The sample profile shows some 370,000 distinct CDR3 sequences; 20% to 25% of them were found once. About 20% of the sample rests with the top ten. The intended sense of this specimen's time point label: persistent/refractory GD, antithyroid drugs over 5 years with positive TRAb. For both TCR sequencing and RNA sequencing, RNA was extracted from PBMCs using TRIzol.

The material was peripheral blood mononuclear cells (PBMCs), obtained when the disease was refractory, from a patient treated with antithyroid drugs. Receptors were obtained from a female donor with Graves disease.

This clonotype appeared many times. This chain links TRBV2 with TRBJ1-6; 7 bases fit TRBD1. The V gene end was trimmed by 2 bases and the J gene end by 9 bases; junction bases not matched to a gene: 4. The V gene's germline CDR1 is SNHLY and CDR2 FYNNEI. The CDR3 spans 14 residues. The CDR3 region is CASSETGVASPLHF. CDR3 bases: TGTGCCAGCAGTGAAACAGGGGTGGCTTCACCCCTCCACTTT.

This chain uses TRBV27 with TRBJ2-2, with D hard to call. Per germline, CDR1 MNHEY and CDR2 SMNVEV (reference sequence). The length of the CDR3 is 15 residues. Trimming pared 5 bases from V and 2 bases from J, leaving 12 bases between. The chain's CDR3 is CASSPAPPNTGELFF. As DNA, the CDR3 is TGTGCCAGCAGTCCCGCCCCCCCCAACACCGGGGAGCTGTTTTTT.

This clonotype was recorded a few times. CDR3: CASKDRLNQPQHF. The CDR3 nucleotides read TGTGCCAGCAAAGACAGGCTAAATCAGCCCCAGCATTTT. The rearrangement joins TRBV6-1 to TRBJ1-5; the D gene is possibly TRBD1 (6 bases). Trimming removed 7 bases from V and 4 bases from J, with 11 bases in between. CDR1 and CDR2 (germline): MNHNS, SASEGT. CDR3 length equals 13 residues.

This clonotype was detected many times. The J gene is TRBJ2-7, the V gene TRBV18; 7 bases are a match to TRBD2. Germline V CDR1 and CDR2: KGHSH, LQKENI. The trim removed 7 bases at V and 3 bases at J, leaving 9 bases unmatched. The CDR3 is 14 amino acids. CDR3: CASFVAGSVYEQYF. In nucleotides, the CDR3 is TGTGCCAGCTTCGTAGCGGGCTCGGTCTACGAGCAGTACTTC.

The chain uses TRBV19 and TRBJ2-7, with D uncertain. V was shortened by 10 bases and J by 0 bases, with 10 bases between the two germline ends. Germline CDR1 and CDR2: LNHDA and SQIVND (reference sequence). The CDR3 sequence is 12 residues long. The CDR3 coding sequence is TGTGCCACCCAAGACATCTCCTACGAGCAGTACTTC. Translating gives CATQDISYEQYF.

This clonotype was detected ten times or more. The J gene is TRBJ2-5, the V gene TRBV7-8, with 10 nucleotides matching TRBD1. Looked up from germline, CDR1 is SGHVS and CDR2 is FQNEAQ. Trimming cost V 3 bases and J 2 bases; bases outside gene matches: 6. CDR3 length: 16 amino acids. The CDR3 loop reads CASSLSGTGAQETQYF. The CDR3 DNA follows: TGTGCCAGCAGCTTGTCCGGGACAGGGGCACAAGAGACCCAGTACTTC.

This clonotype was recorded many times. The chain combines TRBV20-1 with TRBJ1-5; D is unresolved. V lost 2 bases, J lost 1 base, and 3 bases lay in between. This CDR3 region has 12 residues. Germline V CDR1 and CDR2: DFQATT, SNEGSKA (reference sequence). The CDR3 nucleotides are TGCAGTGCTAGACCCAGCAATCAGCCCCAGCATTTT. This gives the protein CSARPSNQPQHF.

The CDR3: CASTWSGTSGNEQFF. The CDR3 DNA sequence: TGCGCCAGCACCTGGAGTGGGACTAGCGGCAATGAGCAGTTCTTC. This sequence joins TRBV5-1 and TRBJ2-1, with 11 positions matching TRBD2. This CDR3 is built from 15 residues. Germline V lookup: CDR1 SGHRS, CDR2 YFSETQ. J gave up 6 bases and V 6 bases, and 8 bases lay outside the gene matches.

This clonotype showed up just a few times. V usage is TRBV29-1 and J usage is TRBJ2-2, with 12 bases matching TRBD2. V was pared by 3 bases and J by 8 bases, with 13 bases of the junction left unmatched. This CDR3 is built from 17 residues. CDR1 and CDR2 (germline): SQVTM, ANQGSEA. The CDR3 protein is CSVEGARSSGRVGELFF. The CDR3 coding sequence is TGCAGCGTTGAGGGGGCGAGGTCTAGCGGGAGGGTTGGGGAGCTGTTTTTT.

V gene TRBV2 combines with J gene TRBJ1-3; 9 positions agree with TRBD1. V lost 6 bases, J lost 3 bases, and 9 bases stayed unmatched. CDR3 size: 16 residues. Germline loops: CDR1 SNHLY, CDR2 FYNNEI. The CDR3 region has the DNA TGTGCCAGCAGCCCTATACAGGGGGCGCGTGGAAACACCATATATTTT. This codes for CASSPIQGARGNTIYF.

Concerning this clonotype: A much larger clonotype is one base distant, so this may be a read error. The chain couples TRBV7-2 to TRBJ1-2; 7 bases map to TRBD1. CDR1 is SGHTA and CDR2 is FQGNSA in the germline V gene. J gave up 4 bases and V 5 bases, and 13 bases lay outside the gene matches. The CDR3 consists of 16 residues. The CDR3 loop is CASSTKTGAIGYGYTF. CDR3 sequence (DNA): TGTGCCAGCAGCACCAAAACAGGGGCGATAGGCTATGGCTACACCTTC.

This clonotype was seen many times. This chain joins TRBV7-2 and TRBJ2-7; 12 nucleotides match TRBD2. CDR1 is SGHTA, CDR2 FQGNSA, per germline. This CDR3 has 15 amino acids. The V and J ends lost 4 bases and 0 bases, in that order; junction bases with no gene match: 1. CDR3 sequence (DNA): TGTGCCAGCAGCTGGACTAGCGGGGACTCCTACGAGCAGTACTTC. It encodes CASSWTSGDSYEQYF.

This clonotype showed up many times. As DNA, the CDR3 is TGTGCCAGCAGTGCGATCGCGGGACAGCCAGAACGCCACTTT. As protein: CASSAIAGQPERHF. The V call is TRBV25-1, the J call TRBJ1-6; 7 nucleotides line up with TRBD1. The germline V gene encodes CDR1 MGHDK and CDR2 SYGVNS. Trimming took 4 bases from V and 18 from J; bases not matched to a gene: 15. This CDR3 comprises 14 residues.

This clonotype was observed at least ten times. The chain uses TRBV28 and TRBJ1-2, with TRBD1 matching 8 bases. V lost 7 bases to trimming and J lost 4 bases; unmatched junction nucleotides: 14. The CDR3 has 16 amino acids. The germline gives CDR1 MDHEN, CDR2 SYDVKM. This chain's CDR3 is CASNVGSRTGIYGYTF. CDR3 DNA: TGTGCCAGCAACGTCGGTTCTAGGACAGGGATCTATGGCTACACCTTC.

The chain links TRBV4-1 to TRBJ2-4, with TRBD1 identical over 9 bases. This CDR3 comprises 15 residues. V gave up 0 bases and J gave up 6 bases; unmatched junction bases: 3. Looked up from germline, CDR1 is MGHRA and CDR2 is YSYEKL. The CDR3 loop reads CASSQEQGAGNIQYF. The CDR3 DNA follows: TGCGCCAGCAGCCAAGAACAGGGGGCGGGAAACATTCAGTACTTC.

This chain joins TRBV20-1 and TRBJ2-7; D uncertain. The CDR3 is 12 residues long. Trimming shortened V by 3 bases and J by 4 bases, and 10 bases separated the two germline ends. The germline gives CDR1 DFQATT, CDR2 SNEGSKA (reference sequence). CDR3 residues: CSASELAYEQYF. CDR3 DNA sequence: TGCAGTGCTAGTGAGCTGGCGTACGAGCAGTACTTC.

The chain joins TRBV14 to TRBJ2-1; TRBD2 agrees at 13 bases. Germline values: CDR1 SGHDN, CDR2 FVKESK. The length of the CDR3 is 18 residues. The ends lost 3 bases at V and 3 bases at J; junction bases unmatched: 8. The CDR3 coding sequence is TGTGCCAGCAGCCAGAGGACTAGCGGGAGAGGGTTCTACAATGAGCAGTTCTTC. Translating gives CASSQRTSGRGFYNEQFF.

This clonotype was counted a few times. The J gene is TRBJ2-5, the V gene TRBV27; 9 bases are shared with TRBD2. CDR3 size: 14 residues. Germline V gives CDR1 MNHEY, CDR2 SMNVEV (reference sequence). Germline trimming cut 6 bases from V and 0 bases from J; bases unmatched to any gene: 2. The CDR3 region is CASRRLADQETQYF. CDR3 bases: TGTGCCAGCAGGAGACTAGCGGACCAAGAGACCCAGTACTTC.

The chain recombines TRBV19 with TRBJ1-1; D not certain. The CDR3 has 14 residues. V was pared by 5 bases and J by 0 bases, with 10 bases between. From germline, CDR1 is LNHDA and CDR2 SQIVND (reference sequence). Here the CDR3 DNA reads TGTGCCAGTAGTTCCAGTACCATGAACACTGAAGCTTTCTTT. It encodes CASSSSTMNTEAFF. The complete variable domain, with remaining parts taken from reference TRBV19 and TRBJ1-1, reads DGGITQSPKYLFRKEGQNVTLSCEQNLNHDAMYWYRQDPGQGLRLIYYSQIVNDFQKGDIAEGYSVSREKKESFPLTVTSAQKNPTAFYLCASSSSTMNTEAFFGQGTRLTVV.

This clonotype was found many times. The genes are TRBV30 and TRBJ1-2; a possible D gene is TRBD1 (5 bases). Per germline, CDR1 GTSNPN and CDR2 SVGIG (reference sequence). CDR3 length: 13 residues. Trimming removed 0 bases from V and 8 bases from J, with 13 bases in between. Written as DNA, the CDR3 is TGTGCCTGGAGTGTAGCCCGGTGGGGGGGCTACACCTTC. Encoded protein: CAWSVARWGGYTF.

In the case of this clonotype: A much larger clone sits a single nucleotide away, making a read error possible. This likely comes from a read error, as the CDR3 has no conserved phenylalanine or tryptophan at its end. The chain recombines TRBV7-8 with TRBJ1-2; D remains unclear. V was trimmed by 8 bases and J by 6 bases, leaving 13 bases between them. Germline lookup yields CDR1 SGHVS and CDR2 FQNEAQ. The length of the CDR3 is 12 residues. The CDR3 loop reads CASGHPGNGYTL. The CDR3 nucleotides are TGTGCCAGCGGTCACCCTGGAAATGGCTACACCCTC.

This clonotype was counted at least ten times. The rearrangement links TRBV6-1 to TRBJ2-7; D may be TRBD2 (5 bases). V was trimmed by 8 bases and J by 2 bases, leaving 13 bases between them. CDR3 length: 13 amino acids. CDR1 and CDR2 from the germline V gene are MNHNS and SASEGT. CDR3 in amino acids: CASYSGYPYEQYF. Written as DNA, the CDR3 is TGTGCCAGCTACTCGGGATATCCCTACGAGCAGTACTTC.

As to this clonotype: Mismatch with germline at one junction end may stem from a read error. This chain connects TRBV28 to TRBJ1-4, with TRBD1 matching over 7 bases. The CDR3 loop spans 15 amino acids. CDR1 MDHEN and CDR2 SYDVKM come from the germline V gene. The CDR3 bases are TGTGCCAGCAGTCTCCGGCAGCCAGGGGGTGAAAAACTGTTTTTC. Translation: CASSLRQPGGEKLFF.

About this clonotype itself: A read error is possible here, since a much larger clone lies one base away. The genes are TRBV10-1 and TRBJ2-7, with D maybe TRBD2 (7 bases). CDR1 is WNHNN, CDR2 SYGVQD, per germline (reference sequence). CDR3 size: 17 residues. V gave up 5 bases and J gave up 6 bases, with 26 bases separating them. This CDR3 is CASSKGGLGAGRAEQYF. The CDR3 nucleotides are TGCGCCAGCAGTAAGGGGGGCTTAGGAGCGGGACGTGCCGAGCAGTACTTC.

There are a few counts of this clonotype. The CDR3 is CASSTLGANTEAFF. CDR3 in DNA: TGTGCCAGCAGCACTTTGGGCGCGAACACTGAAGCTTTCTTT. This chain uses TRBV25-1 with TRBJ1-1; D is unclear. Germline CDR1 MGHDK, CDR2 SYGVNS. The CDR3 extends over 14 amino acids. Trimming stripped 6 bases from V and 1 base from J, with 12 bases between.

This clonotype appeared many times. The rearrangement joins TRBV19 to TRBJ1-4; D perhaps matches TRBD1 (5 bases). The CDR3 contains 18 residues. Germline CDR1 and CDR2: LNHDA and SQIVND (reference sequence). Trimming took 0 bases from V and 2 from J, leaving 16 bases between them. The CDR3: CASSIDRTPGSTNEKLFF. CDR3 bases: TGTGCCAGTAGTATAGACAGGACTCCAGGGTCGACTAATGAAAAACTGTTTTTT.

This clonotype has just a few counts. The rearrangement joins TRBV25-1 to TRBJ2-1, with D perhaps matching TRBD2 (6 bases). The CDR3 is 15 amino acids. V dropped 3 bases and J dropped 8 bases, with 17 bases sitting between them. Germline lookup yields CDR1 MGHDK and CDR2 SYGVNS. As DNA, the CDR3 is TGTGCCAGCAGTGAGGGGAGGTTTGGAGCGTATGAGCAGTTCTTC. Its protein product is CASSEGRFGAYEQFF.

With respect to this clonotype: The junction differs from germline at one of its ends, possibly a read error. This chain connects TRBV19 to TRBJ1-3; D not certain. Germline CDR1 and CDR2: LNHDA and SQIVND (reference sequence). This CDR3 contains 13 residues. CDR3 nucleotide sequence: TGTGCCAGCAGTAGTGCTTCTGGAAACACCATATATTTT. This gives the protein CASSSASGNTIYF.

This clonotype was seen a handful of times. The chain employs TRBV28 and TRBJ2-7; the match to TRBD1 covers 7 bases. Trimming at V came to 0 bases and at J to 5 bases, leaving 7 bases not matched to a gene. This CDR3 spans 15 amino acids. Per germline, CDR1 MDHEN and CDR2 SYDVKM. The CDR3 loop is CASSLWTGTEDEQYF. The CDR3 nucleotides read TGTGCCAGCAGTTTATGGACCGGGACAGAGGACGAGCAGTACTTC.

The chain is built from TRBV7-2 and TRBJ2-2; D remains unclear. V was cut by 3 bases and J by 3 bases, with 14 bases left in between. The CDR3 spans 16 residues. CDR1 is SGHTA and CDR2 is FQGNSA in the germline V gene. The CDR3 coding sequence is TGTGCCAGCAGCTTTTCACTTGGAGATTACACCGGGGAGCTGTTTTTT. This sequence encodes CASSFSLGDYTGELFF. Combining the CDR3 with reference TRBV7-2 and TRBJ2-2 gives the whole variable domain GAGVSQSPSNKVTEKGKDVELRCDPISGHTALYWYRQSLGQGLEFLIYFQGNSAPDKSGLPSDRFSAERTGGSVSTLTIQRTQQEDSAVYLCASSFSLGDYTGELFFGEGSRLTVL.

This clonotype was detected ten times or more. The chain links TRBV7-9 to TRBJ2-5, with D possibly being TRBD1 (6 bases). The CDR3 extends over 14 amino acids. Trimming took 0 bases from V and 4 from J, leaving 9 bases between them. The germline CDR1 and CDR2 sequences are SEHNR and FQNEAQ (reference sequence). CDR3 DNA sequence: TGTGCCAGCAGCTTAGCGGTCAGGGGAGAGACCCAGTACTTC. It encodes CASSLAVRGETQYF.

The rearrangement joins TRBV12-3 or TRBV12-4 to TRBJ1-2; weak D call: TRBD1 (5 bases). The CDR3 is 13 residues long. The V and J ends lost 6 bases and 8 bases respectively, with 16 bases between them. The CDR3 nucleotides are TGTGCCAGCAGCCCCACAGGCCCTTTGGGCTACACCTTC. Protein sequence: CASSPTGPLGYTF.